The clone carrying this TCR beta chain is a singleton in its sample. Antigen unknown. This CDR3 is built from 15 residues. V gave up 8 bases and J gave up 6 bases; unmatched junction bases: 12. Germline assignment: CDR1 MRHNA and CDR2 SNTAGT. The data derive from a study of cytomegalovirus exposure and HLA in healthy donors. Study-wide context: Early released data comprised around 80 million unique TCRs from HLA-typed donors.

The study's findings and limits: Sequencing depth roughly uniform across donors was assumed in presence/absence analyses.

PCR used 60 Vbeta primers and 13 Jbeta primers. The method was immunoSEQ multiplex PCR; TCRdb's version includes in-frame clones alone and lacks a portion of them. In the table there are about 220,000 clones, over 65% of which are singletons. This chain connects TRBV6-4 to TRBJ2-1; TRBD1 matches 8 bases. Sequenced: PBMCs. The receptor was isolated from a man aged 18 to 29 in good health and CMV-seronegative. The CDR3 nucleotides read TGTGCCAGCGGCCAGGGGGCTGTAAGCCTCAATGAGCAGTTCTTC. Translation: CASGQGAVSLNEQFF.